This TCR beta chain was sequenced for a study of blood T cells in healthy people across ages. Study results and limitations: Estimated diversity that came from one million T cells was considered an underestimate.

A word on this clonotype: Its matching antigen is unknown. A much larger clone differs from this one at a single base, so this may be a read error.

The use of a sample-barcoded 5' primer and a J-beta primer mix characterized a second PCR of roughly 7 to 11 cycles. TCRdb called the 5' RACE reads again in MiXCR, with one record for every CDR3 protein. The sample lists 1.5 million to 2 million distinct CDR3 sequences; 28% were seen once. CDR1 and CDR2 (germline): SGHTA, FQGNSA. The CDR3 is 14 residues long. This chain uses TRBV7-2 with TRBJ2-3; no reliable D call. The TCR was taken from a woman in her 30s in good health. Material: blood. This chain's CDR3 is CASSLTTSPDTRYF. CDR3 sequence (DNA): TGTGCCAGCAGCCTCACGACTTCTCCAGATACGCGGTATTTT.